Below are 21 T cell receptor beta chains sequenced from a single sample in a study of cytomegalovirus exposure and HLA in healthy donors. The PCR was carried out with 60 Vbeta primers and 13 Jbeta primers. TCRdb keeps only in-frame clones here, not all; method: immunoSEQ multiplex PCR. The profile shows about 150,000 clones, around 67% of them singletons. Sequences were obtained from PBMCs. These receptors were obtained from a man aged 18 to 30 in good health and CMV-seropositive.

The CDR3 DNA sequence: TGTGCCAGCAGTTTATTAGTACGCGGAAGCTCTGGAAACACCATATATTTT. This sequence encodes CASSLLVRGSSGNTIYF. The chain employs TRBV28 and TRBJ1-3; D call uncertain. The length of the CDR3 is 17 residues. The ends were cut back, 1 base at V and 0 bases at J, with 13 bases in the middle. Looked up from germline, CDR1 is MDHEN and CDR2 is SYDVKM.

The V gene is TRBV18, the J gene TRBJ1-1; no clear D gene. The ends were cut back, 0 bases at V and 4 bases at J, with 3 bases in the middle. From germline, CDR1 is KGHSH and CDR2 LQKENI. CDR3 length equals 12 residues. As DNA, the CDR3 is TGTGCCAGCTCACCACCGAGCACTGAAGCTTTCTTT. This sequence encodes CASSPPSTEAFF.

This clone appeared a single time. The chain uses TRBV4-2 and TRBJ2-3; 7 bases align to TRBD1. This CDR3 has 17 amino acids. Trimming at V came to 0 bases and at J to 2 bases, leaving 8 bases not matched to a gene. CDR1 and CDR2 from the germline V gene are LGHNA and YNFKEQ. Here the CDR3 reads CASSQDSPGQSTDTQYF. In nucleotides, the CDR3 is TGTGCCAGCAGCCAAGACTCCCCGGGACAGTCCACAGATACGCAGTATTTT.

This clone has a single count. This chain links TRBV6-5 with TRBJ2-7; TRBD2 might be the D (5 bases). Looked up from germline, CDR1 is MNHEY and CDR2 is SVGAGI. CDR3 length: 15 amino acids. Trimming shortened V by 4 bases and J by 3 bases, and 16 bases separated the two germline ends. For the CDR3, the DNA is TGTGCCAGCAGTTCCGAAGGTGCGGGTGACTACGAGCAGTACTTC. Its protein product is CASSSEGAGDYEQYF.

The V and J genes are TRBV5-6 and TRBJ1-1, with D unresolved. Germline CDR1 and CDR2: SGHDT and YYEEEE. The V and J ends lost 4 bases and 4 bases respectively, with 11 bases between them. CDR3 length equals 13 residues. CDR3 sequence (DNA): TGTGCCAGCAGCCCCCGAGGCGTCACTGAAGCTTTCTTT. Its protein product is CASSPRGVTEAFF.

CDR3 bases: TGCGCCAGCAGCCTTCAGACAGGGCCACGCGGACAGTACTTC. As protein: CASSLQTGPRGQYF. The J gene is TRBJ2-7, the V gene TRBV5-1; 7 bases match TRBD1. From germline, CDR1 is SGHRS and CDR2 YFSETQ. The CDR3 extends over 14 amino acids. V shed 4 bases, J shed 10 bases, and the junction held 14 bases outside the gene matches.

The V and J genes are TRBV10-2 and TRBJ1-1, with 8 nucleotides matching TRBD1. This CDR3 is built from 16 residues. The junction had 9 bases not matched to a gene; V was cut back by 3 bases and J by 3 bases. Germline V gene sequence: CDR1 WSHSY, CDR2 SAAADI. The CDR3 spells CASSDPWTGMDTEAFF. The CDR3 bases are TGCGCCAGCAGTGACCCGTGGACAGGGATGGACACTGAAGCTTTCTTT.

The chain joins TRBV13 to TRBJ1-2, with 7 bases that match TRBD1. Per the germline V gene, CDR1 is PRHDT and CDR2 is FYEKMQ (reference sequence). This CDR3 is 14 amino acids long. V was clipped by 3 bases and J by 2 bases; unmatched bases: 3. The CDR3 DNA is TGTGCCAGCAGCTTCGAGGGGGCGAACTATGGCTACACCTTC. This encodes CASSFEGANYGYTF.

The chain carries TRBV11-2 and TRBJ2-7; 8 bases are shared with TRBD1. Trimming took 4 bases from V and 6 from J; bases not matched to a gene: 8. The CDR3 length is 14 residues. Germline-derived CDR1 and CDR2 are SGHAT and FQNNGV. The chain's CDR3 is CASSYSGGRGEQYF. The CDR3 coding sequence is TGTGCCAGCAGCTATTCAGGGGGCCGGGGCGAGCAGTACTTC.

J is TRBJ2-7 and V is TRBV14; tentative D call: TRBD2 (5 bases). The CDR3 runs to 14 residues. Germline CDR1 SGHDN, CDR2 FVKESK. V lost 2 bases, J lost 4 bases, and 12 bases lay in between. The CDR3 DNA sequence: TGTGCCAGCAGCCAAAAAAGAGGGTATTACGAGCAGTACTTC. Its protein product is CASSQKRGYYEQYF.

The table lists this clone with a few counts. The J gene is TRBJ1-1, the V gene TRBV4-3, with a weak D call TRBD1 (5 bases). The CDR3 sequence is 15 residues long. Germline loops: CDR1 LGHNA, CDR2 YSLEER. Trimming took off 1 base at V and 3 bases at J, with 12 bases between the two ends. The DNA for the CDR3 is TGCGCCAGCAGCCAAGGGGGACTTTTGGACACTGAAGCTTTCTTT. Amino acid sequence: CASSQGGLLDTEAFF.

This CDR3 reads CASSRGTGGYEQYF. In DNA form, the CDR3 reads TGTGCCAGCAGCCGAGGGACAGGGGGCTACGAGCAGTACTTC. The rearrangement uses TRBV4-2 and TRBJ2-7; 11 bases are shared with TRBD1. The V gene end was trimmed by 4 bases and the J gene end by 3 bases; junction bases not matched to a gene: 2. CDR1 and CDR2 from the germline V gene are LGHNA and YNFKEQ. This CDR3 contains 14 residues.

This clone was observed a single time. Other DNA sequences of this sample code for an identical CDR3. This chain connects TRBV6-5 to TRBJ1-6; D not certain. CDR3 length: 14 residues. V was clipped by 6 bases and J by 7 bases, with 13 bases between them. Germline CDR1 and CDR2: MNHEY and SVGAGI. The CDR3 bases are TGTGCCAGCAGCGGACGGGGATACAATTCACCCCTCCACTTT. Encoded protein: CASSGRGYNSPLHF.

The chain combines TRBV29-1 with TRBJ1-2; the D gene is possibly TRBD1 (6 bases). The CDR3 contains 12 residues. Germline V gene data show CDR1 as SQVTM and CDR2 as ANQGSEA. V was shortened by 6 bases and J by 2 bases, with 10 bases between the two germline ends. For the CDR3, the DNA is TGCAGCGTCGCGGACAGAAACTATGGCTACACCTTC. Protein sequence: CSVADRNYGYTF.

The chain has TRBV4-2 and TRBJ2-7, with TRBD1 matching over 9 bases. The ends lost 4 bases at V and 0 bases at J; junction bases unmatched: 1. This CDR3 has 14 residues. CDR1 LGHNA and CDR2 YNFKEQ come from the germline V gene. The DNA for the CDR3 is TGTGCCAGCAGCCCGGACAGGGGCTCCTACGAGCAGTACTTC. Residues: CASSPDRGSYEQYF.

The V gene is TRBV27, the J gene TRBJ1-5, with 7 bases that match TRBD1. The junction had 4 bases not matched to a gene; V was cut back by 6 bases and J by 5 bases. This CDR3 has 13 residues. CDR1 and CDR2 (germline): MNHEY, SMNVEV (reference sequence). The CDR3 nucleotides are TGTGCCAGCAGCCCCAGGGGGGATCAGCCCCAGCATTTT. This translates into CASSPRGDQPQHF.

This chain joins TRBV11-3 and TRBJ2-6, with D unclear. The germline gives CDR1 SGHNT, CDR2 YENEEA. Trimming removed 5 bases at V and 0 bases at J, with 8 bases between. There are 15 residues in the CDR3. CDR3 loop: CASSAHSSGANVLTF. In DNA, the CDR3 is TGTGCCAGCAGCGCACACAGCTCTGGGGCCAACGTCCTGACTTTC.

This chain connects TRBV27 to TRBJ2-2, with 7 bases fitting TRBD2. V was pared by 5 bases and J by 13 bases, with 7 bases of the junction left unmatched. From germline, CDR1 is MNHEY and CDR2 SMNVEV (reference sequence). This CDR3 contains 12 residues. The CDR3 DNA is TGTGCCAGCAGTGCGGGAGTCGCGGGGCTGTTTTTT. As protein: CASSAGVAGLFF.

CDR3 region: CASSVRLAGADTQYF. In nucleotides, the CDR3 is TGTGCCAGCAGTGTTAGACTAGCGGGCGCAGATACGCAGTATTTT. The gene calls are TRBV2 and TRBJ2-3; 10 nucleotides line up with TRBD2. The V and J ends lost 4 bases and 4 bases, in that order; junction bases with no gene match: 5. CDR1 and CDR2 from the germline V gene are SNHLY and FYNNEI. This CDR3 is 15 amino acids long.

This chain links TRBV2 with TRBJ2-2, with 7 bases fitting TRBD2. This CDR3 contains 15 residues. The junction had 14 bases not matched to a gene; V was cut back by 11 bases and J by 5 bases. Germline CDR1 SNHLY, CDR2 FYNNEI. CDR3 nucleotides: TGTGCCCACAGCAACGGCCTAGCGGATACCGGGGAGCTGTTTTTT. This sequence encodes CAHSNGLADTGELFF. Combining the CDR3 with reference TRBV2 and TRBJ2-2 gives the whole variable domain EPEVTQTPSHQVTQMGQEVILRCVPISNHLYFYWYRQILGQKVEFLVSFYNNEISEKSEIFDDQFSVERPDGSNFTLKIRSTKLEDSAMYFCAHSNGLADTGELFFGEGSRLTVL.

This rearrangement joins TRBV7-2 to TRBJ1-1; no reliable D call. Germline values: CDR1 SGHTA, CDR2 FQGNSA. V was shortened by 2 bases and J by 1 base, with 11 bases between the two germline ends. The CDR3 consists of 15 residues. The CDR3 DNA reads TGTGCCAGCAGCTTATACAATATTGCGAACACTGAAGCTTTCTTT. Its translation is CASSLYNIANTEAFF. The full variable domain, in which reference TRBV7-2 and TRBJ1-1 provide the parts outside the CDR3, is GAGVSQSPSNKVTEKGKDVELRCDPISGHTALYWYRQSLGQGLEFLIYFQGNSAPDKSGLPSDRFSAERTGGSVSTLTIQRTQQEDSAVYLCASSLYNIANTEAFFGQGTRLTVV.